The T cell receptor beta chain under discussion was sequenced for a study of T cell responses to AZD1222 COVID-19 vaccine. The wider study: Recipients boosted at about 4 weeks or about 12 weeks are pooled.

Clones were read by immunoSEQ multiplex PCR, and TCRdb kept only the in-frame ones, dropping some. This sample has roughly 130,000 clones; 80% to 90% occur once, and the top ten carry approximately 3.3%. The CDR3 covers 13 residues. Germline V gene lookup returns CDR1 SQVTM and CDR2 ANQGSEA. V lost 7 bases, J lost 7 bases, and 17 bases lay in between. This clonotype originated in an adult in good health. This specimen was peripheral blood, taken on day 0 of AZD1222 vaccination. This rearrangement joins TRBV29-1 to TRBJ2-4, with D maybe TRBD2 (6 bases). The CDR3 is CSAPGRGGNIQYF. CDR3 in DNA: TGCAGCGCCCCGGGACGCGGAGGGAACATTCAGTACTTC. Full variable domain (rest looked up from reference TRBV29-1 and TRBJ2-4): SAVISQKPSRDICQRGTSLTIQCQVDSQVTMMFWYRQQPGQSLTLIATANQGSEATYESGFVIDKFPISRPNLTFSTLTVSNMSPEDSSIYLCSAPGRGGNIQYFGAGTRLSVL.